These 29 T cell receptor beta chains were sequenced from one sample in a study of identical twins. One entry per CDR3 protein, called by TCRdb with MiXCR from the 5' RACE reads. The data hold 350,000 to 450,000 distinct CDR3 sequences, with around 20% observed a single time. Sample: naive T cells sorted from blood. The receptors here all came from a man aged 50 or older in good health.

The chain couples TRBV7-2 to TRBJ2-7; D is undetermined. Germline assignment: CDR1 SGHTA and CDR2 FQGNSA. V was shortened by 1 base and J by 3 bases, with 10 bases between the two germline ends. The CDR3 covers 14 residues. The CDR3 is CASSLDVTYYEQYF. The CDR3, as DNA: TGTGCCAGCAGCTTAGACGTTACATACTACGAGCAGTACTTC.

This clonotype was recorded once. The rearrangement joins TRBV20-1 to TRBJ2-3, with D perhaps matching TRBD2 (5 bases). Deletions cut 5 bases from V and 4 bases from J, with 16 bases between. Germline CDR1 and CDR2: DFQATT and SNEGSKA (reference sequence). CDR3 size: 14 residues. The CDR3 DNA reads TGCAGTGCTGAAGGATACTGGGGAGCAGATACGCAGTATTTT. It is translated as CSAEGYWGADTQYF.

This clonotype was observed many times. The J gene is TRBJ2-1, the V gene TRBV20-1; possibly TRBD2 for D (7 bases). There are 16 residues in the CDR3. Germline V gene lookup returns CDR1 DFQATT and CDR2 SNEGSKA (reference sequence). With 2 bases removed from V and 6 bases from J, the gap between germline ends came to 20 bases. DNA for the CDR3: TGCAGTGCTAGACCGCCGGGACATAGCGGGTTCAATGAGCAGTTCTTC. As protein: CSARPPGHSGFNEQFF.

This rearrangement joins TRBV10-3 to TRBJ2-2; D not resolved. The CDR3 length is 14 residues. Germline V gene data show CDR1 as ENHRY and CDR2 as SYGVKD. The V end lost 1 base, the J end lost 2 bases, and 5 bases lay between the germline ends. The CDR3 DNA reads TGTGCCATCAGTGAGTGGGTTAACACCGGGGAGCTGTTTTTT. Its protein product is CAISEWVNTGELFF.

The chain has TRBV12-3 or TRBV12-4 and TRBJ2-1; 14 bases map to TRBD2. The ends lost 1 base at V and 2 bases at J; junction bases unmatched: 7. The CDR3 has 19 amino acids. Here the CDR3 DNA reads TGTGCCAGCAGTTTAGACATGCGACTAGCGGGAGGGCCCTACAATGAGCAGTTCTTC. Amino acids: CASSLDMRLAGGPYNEQFF.

The genes are TRBV12-3 or TRBV12-4 and TRBJ2-7; no clear D. Trimming took off 2 bases at V and 1 base at J, with 9 bases between the two ends. The CDR3 covers 14 residues. The CDR3 DNA sequence: TGTGCCAGCAGTTTATTGGCGGCATCCTACGAGCAGTACTTC. Translating it yields CASSLLAASYEQYF.

The chain couples TRBV20-1 to TRBJ2-5; the D is unclear. CDR3 size: 13 residues. V lost 3 bases, J lost 5 bases, and 13 bases lay in between. Germline V gene data show CDR1 as DFQATT and CDR2 as SNEGSKA (reference sequence). The DNA of the CDR3 is TGCAGTGCTAGGGCACCTTTGGTGGAGACCCAGTACTTC. Translation: CSARAPLVETQYF.

This clonotype was counted at least ten times. The chain is built from TRBV28 and TRBJ2-1, with a possible D match to TRBD2 (5 bases). Trimming stripped 3 bases from V and 10 bases from J, with 10 bases between. This CDR3 spans 12 amino acids. The V gene's germline CDR1 is MDHEN and CDR2 SYDVKM. The CDR3 sequence: CASSLRVMEQFF. The DNA of the CDR3 is TGTGCCAGCAGTTTGAGGGTTATGGAGCAGTTCTTC.

This chain uses TRBV11-2 with TRBJ2-3; D remains ambiguous. With 5 bases removed from V and 2 bases from J, the gap between germline ends came to 17 bases. The germline V gene encodes CDR1 SGHAT and CDR2 FQNNGV. The CDR3 totals 16 residues. The DNA for the CDR3 is TGTGCCAGCAGCCTCCCCGGCGTGCGGTCCACAGATACGCAGTATTTT. Its protein is CASSLPGVRSTDTQYF.

The gene calls are TRBV6-2 or TRBV6-3 and TRBJ2-6; 8 bases align to TRBD2. From germline, CDR1 is MNHEY and CDR2 SVGEGT. The CDR3 is made up of 21 amino acids. The V and J ends lost 0 bases and 4 bases, in that order; junction bases with no gene match: 17. CDR3 region: CASSYSIGLWGLEAGANVLTF. The CDR3 bases are TGTGCCAGCAGTTACTCGATAGGCTTGTGGGGACTAGAGGCCGGGGCCAACGTCCTGACTTTC.

This clonotype was found a few times. The J gene is TRBJ2-1, the V gene TRBV7-8; the match to TRBD2 covers 13 bases. The CDR3 is 17 amino acids. The V segment lost 1 base and the J segment 7 bases; nucleotides outside the gene matches: 7. Looked up from germline, CDR1 is SGHVS and CDR2 is FQNEAQ. CDR3: CASSLVTSGRIVNEQFF. The CDR3 DNA is TGTGCCAGCAGCTTAGTGACTAGCGGGAGGATAGTTAATGAGCAGTTCTTC.

This chain links TRBV14 with TRBJ2-5; D gene unclear. The V end lost 3 bases, the J end lost 8 bases, and 10 bases lay between the germline ends. CDR1 SGHDN and CDR2 FVKESK come from the germline V gene. CDR3 length: 12 residues. In nucleotides, the CDR3 is TGTGCCAGCAGCCAGCCCTGGGGTACCCAGTACTTC. It is translated as CASSQPWGTQYF.

This clonotype was seen a few times. The chain couples TRBV6-2 or TRBV6-3 to TRBJ2-7; 8 bases match TRBD2. The CDR3 sequence is 15 residues long. Losses at the gene ends were 7 bases for V and 3 bases for J; bases not matched to a gene: 11. From germline, CDR1 is MNHEY and CDR2 SVGEGT. The DNA for the CDR3 is TGTGCCAGCAAATCAAGGCTAGCGGGCAACTACGAGCAGTACTTC. It is translated as CASKSRLAGNYEQYF.

This clonotype has more than one count but fewer than ten. The chain is built from TRBV9 and TRBJ1-4; D uncertain. The CDR3 contains 14 residues. Per germline, CDR1 SGDLS and CDR2 YYNGEE. V was shortened by 3 bases and J by 8 bases, with 14 bases between the two germline ends. The CDR3 sequence is CASSGGMKREKLFF. The CDR3 DNA is TGTGCCAGCAGCGGCGGGATGAAACGGGAAAAACTGTTTTTT.

There are many counts of this clonotype. V and J are TRBV15 and TRBJ2-7, with TRBD1 identical over 9 bases. The CDR3 runs 18 residues. V lost 1 base and J lost 0; bases outside the gene matches: 10. Germline V gene lookup returns CDR1 LNHNV and CDR2 YYDKDF (reference sequence). CDR3: CATSRALMGQGRSYEQYF. The CDR3 DNA reads TGTGCCACCAGCAGAGCACTCATGGGACAGGGTCGCTCCTACGAGCAGTACTTC.

V is TRBV6-5 and J is TRBJ2-3; D might be TRBD2 (5 bases). The CDR3 runs to 15 residues. V was shortened by 0 bases and J by 1 base, with 8 bases between the two germline ends. From germline, CDR1 is MNHEY and CDR2 SVGAGI. CDR3 sequence: CASSYSAVGTDTQYF. CDR3 nucleotide sequence: TGTGCCAGCAGTTACTCAGCGGTGGGCACAGATACGCAGTATTTT.

This clonotype was observed many times. The V call is TRBV13, the J call TRBJ1-5; TRBD1 agrees at 9 bases. Germline trimming cut 5 bases from V and 6 bases from J; bases unmatched to any gene: 11. CDR3 length: 16 residues. The germline V gene has CDR1 PRHDT and CDR2 FYEKMQ (reference sequence). The CDR3 nucleotides are TGTGCCAGCAGCATCCGGGACAGGGAGGCCAGTCAGCCCCAGCATTTT. As protein: CASSIRDREASQPQHF.

This clonotype was found a few times. The V call is TRBV25-1, the J call TRBJ2-3; TRBD2 matches at 9 bases. This CDR3 is built from 16 residues. Looked up from germline, CDR1 is MGHDK and CDR2 is SYGVNS. With V trimmed by 3 bases and J by 5 bases, 9 bases remained unmatched. CDR3 sequence: CASSDASGRFIDTQYF. As DNA, the CDR3 is TGTGCCAGCAGTGATGCGAGCGGGAGGTTTATAGATACGCAGTATTTT. The whole variable domain, filled in from reference TRBV25-1 and TRBJ2-3, reads EADIYQTPRYLVIGTGKKITLECSQTMGHDKMYWYQQDPGMELHLIHYSYGVNSTEKGDLSSESTVSRIRTEHFPLTLESARPSHTSQYLCASSDASGRFIDTQYFGPGTRLTVL.

J is TRBJ1-6 and V is TRBV7-9; D is unresolved. CDR1 and CDR2 from the germline V gene are SEHNR and FQNEAQ (reference sequence). This CDR3 spans 12 amino acids. V was shortened by 6 bases and J by 8 bases, with 8 bases between the two germline ends. The CDR3 protein is CASSVDYSPLHF. In DNA, the CDR3 is TGTGCCAGCAGTGTGGATTATTCACCCCTCCACTTT.

This clonotype has at least ten counts. This chain uses TRBV5-1 with TRBJ2-7, with TRBD1 matching 10 bases. V was pared by 5 bases and J by 3 bases, with 5 bases of the junction left unmatched. Germline assignment: CDR1 SGHRS and CDR2 YFSETQ. CDR3 length: 14 amino acids. Here the CDR3 reads CASRRDRGIYEQYF. The CDR3 nucleotides read TGCGCCAGCAGAAGGGACAGGGGTATCTACGAGCAGTACTTC.

This clonotype was seen a handful of times. The chain joins TRBV6-4 to TRBJ2-1; D might be TRBD2 (7 bases). Germline V gives CDR1 MRHNA, CDR2 SNTAGT. This CDR3 has 14 residues. Trimming pared 3 bases from V and 8 bases from J, leaving 14 bases between. The chain's CDR3 is CASSERGRSHEQFF. The CDR3, as DNA: TGTGCCAGCAGTGAGCGGGGGCGCTCCCATGAGCAGTTCTTC.

The sample holds a few counts of this clonotype. CDR3 region: CASSRRQTTNEKLFF. For the CDR3, the DNA is TGCGCCAGCAGCCGACGACAGACAACTAATGAAAAACTGTTTTTT. This chain uses TRBV4-3 with TRBJ1-4; D perhaps matches TRBD1 (5 bases). Trimming stripped 4 bases from V and 0 bases from J, with 9 bases between. The CDR3 spans 15 residues. The germline V gene encodes CDR1 LGHNA and CDR2 YSLEER.

This clonotype has at least ten counts. The chain carries TRBV11-2 and TRBJ2-5; D not resolved. V gave up 5 bases and J gave up 3 bases, with 10 bases separating them. Per the germline V gene, CDR1 is SGHAT and CDR2 is FQNNGV. The CDR3 contains 13 residues. The CDR3 loop is CASSVIKEETQYF. Here the CDR3 DNA reads TGTGCCAGCAGCGTGATTAAAGAAGAGACCCAGTACTTC.

The chain has TRBV5-1 and TRBJ1-1, with TRBD1 identical over 10 bases. Germline V gene data show CDR1 as SGHRS and CDR2 as YFSETQ. V lost 4 bases and J lost 11; bases outside the gene matches: 5. The CDR3 loop spans 12 amino acids. CDR3 bases: TGCGCCAGCAGCATCGGGACAGGGGACGCTTTCTTT. Residues: CASSIGTGDAFF.

The chain carries TRBV20-1 and TRBJ1-5, with 7 bases that match TRBD1. CDR1 is DFQATT and CDR2 is SNEGSKA in the germline V gene (reference sequence). J was trimmed by 5 bases and V by 4 bases; bases with no gene match: 2. This CDR3 comprises 12 residues. The chain's CDR3 is CSANTGDQPQHF. The DNA for the CDR3 is TGCAGTGCTAACACAGGGGATCAGCCCCAGCATTTT.

The genes are TRBV30 and TRBJ2-6, with TRBD1 matching over 8 bases. V was pared by 2 bases and J by 0 bases, with 6 bases of the junction left unmatched. Germline lookup yields CDR1 GTSNPN and CDR2 SVGIG (reference sequence). CDR3 length equals 17 residues. As DNA, the CDR3 is TGTGCCTGGAGTCTCCGGGACAGGCTCTCTGGGGCCAACGTCCTGACTTTC. This encodes CAWSLRDRLSGANVLTF. Full variable domain (missing parts from reference TRBV30 and TRBJ2-6): SQTIHQWPATLVQPVGSPLSLECTVEGTSNPNLYWYRQAAGRGLQLLFYSVGIGQISSEVPQNLSASRPQDRQFILSSKKLLLSDSGFYLCAWSLRDRLSGANVLTFGAGSRLTVL.

The chain recombines TRBV7-9 with TRBJ2-2, with D hard to call. The CDR3 has 13 amino acids. Per germline, CDR1 SEHNR and CDR2 FQNEAQ (reference sequence). Between the trimmed V and J ends, which lost 3 bases and 5 bases, there was a span of 7 bases. As DNA, the CDR3 is TGTGCCAGCAGCTTCATCGGTACCGGGGAGCTGTTTTTT. Its protein product is CASSFIGTGELFF. The full variable domain, in which reference TRBV7-9 and TRBJ2-2 provide the parts outside the CDR3, is DTGVSQNPRHKITKRGQNVTFRCDPISEHNRLYWYRQTLGQGPEFLTYFQNEAQLEKSRLLSDRFSAERPKGSFSTLEIQRTEQGDSAMYLCASSFIGTGELFFGEGSRLTVL.

This clonotype was observed a few times. V and J are TRBV5-1 and TRBJ1-2; 8 nucleotides line up with TRBD1. Germline CDR1 reads SGHRS; CDR2 reads YFSETQ. J was trimmed by 6 bases and V by 3 bases; bases with no gene match: 4. The CDR3 has 13 residues. CDR3 coding DNA: TGCGCCAGCAGCTCTACAGGGGGAGATGGCTACACCTTC. Translated, it gives CASSSTGGDGYTF.

This clonotype came up many times. The J gene is TRBJ2-3, the V gene TRBV20-1, with D possibly TRBD2 on 5 matching bases. CDR3 length: 13 residues. In germline, CDR1 is DFQATT, CDR2 SNEGSKA (reference sequence). V was pared by 3 bases and J by 6 bases, with 13 bases between. The chain's CDR3 is CSASQPPGDTQYF. The CDR3 region has the DNA TGCAGTGCTAGCCAACCTCCGGGGGATACGCAGTATTTT.